These 2 T cell receptor beta chains were all obtained from the same sample, sequenced in a study of cytomegalovirus exposure and HLA in healthy donors. It was with 60 Vbeta and 13 Jbeta primers that the PCR ran. Using immunoSEQ multiplex PCR, the repertoire was profiled, and TCRdb retains in-frame clones only, with some absent. The sample shows more than 85,000 clones, around 75% of them seen only once. Sequencing input: PBMCs. The receptors come from a man aged 35 to 55 in good health and CMV-seronegative.

This chain uses TRBV6-5 with TRBJ2-5, with D possibly matching TRBD1 (6 bases). The CDR3 covers 12 residues. CDR1 and CDR2 from the germline V gene are MNHEY and SVGAGI. Trimming shortened V by 5 bases and J by 5 bases, and 9 bases separated the two germline ends. CDR3 DNA sequence: TGTGCCAGCAGTACAGGGACGGAGACCCAGTACTTC. This sequence encodes CASSTGTETQYF.

This chain joins TRBV18 and TRBJ1-4, with 9 nucleotides matching TRBD1. CDR3 length: 14 residues. Germline trimming cut 3 bases from V and 5 bases from J; bases unmatched to any gene: 1. Germline V gene data show CDR1 as KGHSH and CDR2 as LQKENI. The CDR3 sequence: CASSPDRGNEKLFF. CDR3 sequence (DNA): TGTGCCAGCTCACCGGACAGGGGAAATGAAAAACTGTTTTTT.